This T cell receptor (beta chain) was identified in a study of T cell responses to AZD1222 COVID-19 vaccine. Study information: Researchers grouped second doses given at about 4 or about 12 weeks into one pool. Study results and limitations: A rise in Spike-specific TCR breadth and depth followed two AZD1222 doses. Nearly half of unique spike-specific TCRs reportedly avoided B.1.351 and B.1.1.7 mutated regions.

In the case of this clone: What it binds is not known.

TCRdb's copy holds only in-frame clones and misses some; the assay was immunoSEQ multiplex PCR. The sample shows approximately 100,000 clones, approximately 87% of them seen only once. Germline V lookup: CDR1 SGHTA, CDR2 FQGTGA. This CDR3 region has 14 residues. Trimming at V came to 5 bases and at J to 6 bases, leaving 8 bases not matched to a gene. The specimen was peripheral blood, collected on day 0 of AZD1222 vaccination. The V gene is TRBV7-3, the J gene TRBJ2-3, with TRBD1 matching 7 bases. The clonotype originates from an adult in good health. The CDR3 here is CASSTATGPDTQYF. CDR3 nucleotides: TGTGCCAGCAGCACGGCGACAGGGCCCGATACGCAGTATTTT.